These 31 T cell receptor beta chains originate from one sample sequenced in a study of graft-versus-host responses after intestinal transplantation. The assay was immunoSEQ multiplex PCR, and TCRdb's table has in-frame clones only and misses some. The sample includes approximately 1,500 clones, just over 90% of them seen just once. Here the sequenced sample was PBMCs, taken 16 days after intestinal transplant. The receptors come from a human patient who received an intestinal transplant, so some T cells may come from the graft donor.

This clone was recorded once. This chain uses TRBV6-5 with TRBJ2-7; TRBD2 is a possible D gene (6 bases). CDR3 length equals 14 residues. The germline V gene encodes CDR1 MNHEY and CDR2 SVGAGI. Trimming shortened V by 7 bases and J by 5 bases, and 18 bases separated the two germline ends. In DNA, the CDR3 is TGTGCCAGCAATCCGGGACTCTCCTTGGACGAGCAGTACTTC. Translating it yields CASNPGLSLDEQYF.

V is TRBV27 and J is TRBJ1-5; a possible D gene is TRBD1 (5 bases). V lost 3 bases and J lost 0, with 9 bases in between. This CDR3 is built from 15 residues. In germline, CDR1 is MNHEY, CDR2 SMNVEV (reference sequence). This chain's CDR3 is CASSLRGPSNQPQHF. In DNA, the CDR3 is TGTGCCAGCAGTTTGAGGGGACCTAGCAATCAGCCCCAGCATTTT.

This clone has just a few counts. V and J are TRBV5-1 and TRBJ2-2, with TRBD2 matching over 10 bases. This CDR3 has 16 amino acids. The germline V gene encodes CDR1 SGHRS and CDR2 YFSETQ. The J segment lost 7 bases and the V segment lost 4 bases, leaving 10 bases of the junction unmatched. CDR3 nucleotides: TGCGCCAGCAGCGGAGGACTAGCGGCGGGGCGCGGGGAGCTGTTTTTT. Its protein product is CASSGGLAAGRGELFF. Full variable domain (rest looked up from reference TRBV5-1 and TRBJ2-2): KAGVTQTPRYLIKTRGQQVTLSCSPISGHRSVSWYQQTPGQGLQFLFEYFSETQRNKGNFPGRFSGRQFSNSRSEMNVSTLELGDSALYLCASSGGLAAGRGELFFGEGSRLTVL.

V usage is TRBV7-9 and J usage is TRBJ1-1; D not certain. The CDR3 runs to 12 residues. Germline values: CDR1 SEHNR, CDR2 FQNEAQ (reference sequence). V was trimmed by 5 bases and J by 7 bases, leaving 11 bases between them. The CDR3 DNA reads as TGTGCCAGCAGCGGAGGTGGGGTTGAAGCTTTCTTT. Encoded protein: CASSGGGVEAFF.

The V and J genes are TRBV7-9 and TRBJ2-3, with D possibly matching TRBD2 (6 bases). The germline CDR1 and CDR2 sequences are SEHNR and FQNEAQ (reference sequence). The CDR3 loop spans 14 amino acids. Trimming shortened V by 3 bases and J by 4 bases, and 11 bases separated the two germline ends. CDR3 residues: CASSFWWGADTQYF. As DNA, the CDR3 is TGTGCCAGCAGCTTTTGGTGGGGGGCAGATACGCAGTATTTT.

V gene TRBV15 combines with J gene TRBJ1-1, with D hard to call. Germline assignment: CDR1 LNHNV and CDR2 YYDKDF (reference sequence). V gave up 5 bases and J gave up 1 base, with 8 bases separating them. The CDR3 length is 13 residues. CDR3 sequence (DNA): TGTGCCACCAGCTGGCCTGGGAACACTGAAGCTTTCTTT. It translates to CATSWPGNTEAFF.

Written as DNA, the CDR3 is TGTGCCAGCTCACCGACGACCGGCGGGGGCTACACCTTC. Amino acid sequence: CASSPTTGGGYTF. The chain links TRBV18 to TRBJ1-2; no definite D call. This CDR3 has 13 residues. The ends were cut back, 3 bases at V and 8 bases at J, with 13 bases in the middle. Germline-derived CDR1 and CDR2 are KGHSH and LQKENI. The full variable domain, rest sourced from reference TRBV18 and TRBJ1-2, is NAGVMQNPRHLVRRRGQEARLRCSPMKGHSHVYWYRQLPEEGLKFMVYLQKENIIDESGMPKERFSAEFPKEGPSILRIQQVVRGDSAAYFCASSPTTGGGYTFGSGTRLTVV.

The CDR3 bases are TGTGCCAGCAGAAGGCACGGACAGCATGGCTACACCTTC. Protein: CASRRHGQHGYTF. The chain recombines TRBV27 with TRBJ1-2, with D possibly TRBD1 on 6 matching bases. Germline CDR1 and CDR2: MNHEY and SMNVEV (reference sequence). CDR3 length: 13 amino acids. With 6 bases removed from V and 6 bases from J, the gap between germline ends came to 14 bases.

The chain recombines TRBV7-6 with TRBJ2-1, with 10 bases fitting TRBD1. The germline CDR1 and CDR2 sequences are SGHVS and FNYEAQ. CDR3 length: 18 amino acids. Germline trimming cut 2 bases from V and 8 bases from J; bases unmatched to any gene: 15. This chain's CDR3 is CASSLSRTGGYDSDEQFF. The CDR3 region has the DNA TGTGCCAGCAGCTTATCACGGACAGGGGGATATGATAGCGATGAGCAGTTCTTC. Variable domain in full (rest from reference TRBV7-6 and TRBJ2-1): GAGVSQSPRYKVTKRGQDVALRCDPISGHVSLYWYRQALGQGPEFLTYFNYEAQQDKSGLPNDRFSAERPEGSISTLTIQRTEQRDSAMYRCASSLSRTGGYDSDEQFFGPGTRLTVL.

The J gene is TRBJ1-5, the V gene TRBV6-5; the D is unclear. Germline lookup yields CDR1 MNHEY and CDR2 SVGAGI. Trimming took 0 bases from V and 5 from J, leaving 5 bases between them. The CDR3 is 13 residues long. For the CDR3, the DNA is TGTGCCAGCAGTTACTCTGGGGATCAGCCCCAGCATTTT. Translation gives CASSYSGDQPQHF.

CDR3 coding DNA: TGTGCCAGCTCCCAGAGGGGCGGGAGGGAGACCCAGTACTTC. It translates to CASSQRGGRETQYF. This sequence joins TRBV11-2 and TRBJ2-5; TRBD2 agrees at 8 bases. Germline trimming cut 8 bases from V and 5 bases from J; bases unmatched to any gene: 10. This CDR3 contains 14 residues. Per germline, CDR1 SGHAT and CDR2 FQNNGV.

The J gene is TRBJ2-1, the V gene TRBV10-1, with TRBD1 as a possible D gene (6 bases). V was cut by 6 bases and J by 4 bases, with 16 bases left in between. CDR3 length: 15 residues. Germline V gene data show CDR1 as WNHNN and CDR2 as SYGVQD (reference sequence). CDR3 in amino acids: CASSQGNSAYNEQFF. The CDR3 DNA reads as TGCGCCAGCAGCCAGGGGAATAGCGCTTACAATGAGCAGTTCTTC.

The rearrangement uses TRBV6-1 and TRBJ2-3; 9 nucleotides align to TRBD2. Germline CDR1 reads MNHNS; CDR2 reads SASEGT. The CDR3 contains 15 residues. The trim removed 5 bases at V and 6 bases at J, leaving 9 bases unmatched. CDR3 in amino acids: CASSRTGGGADTQYF. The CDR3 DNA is TGTGCCAGCAGTCGGACTGGCGGGGGGGCGGATACGCAGTATTTT.

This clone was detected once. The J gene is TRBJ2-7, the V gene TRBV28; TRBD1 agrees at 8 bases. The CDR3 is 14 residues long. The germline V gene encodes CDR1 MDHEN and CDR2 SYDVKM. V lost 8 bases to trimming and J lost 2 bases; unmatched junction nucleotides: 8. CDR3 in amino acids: CASVWTGKPYEQYF. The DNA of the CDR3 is TGTGCCAGCGTCTGGACAGGGAAACCCTACGAGCAGTACTTC.

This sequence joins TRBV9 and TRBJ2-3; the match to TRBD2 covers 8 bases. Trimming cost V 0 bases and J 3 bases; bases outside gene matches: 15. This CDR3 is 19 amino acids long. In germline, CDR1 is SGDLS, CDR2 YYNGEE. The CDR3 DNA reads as TGTGCCAGCAGCGTAGGCCCCTCGGGCGGGGGGTACATAACAGATACGCAGTATTTT. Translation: CASSVGPSGGGYITDTQYF.

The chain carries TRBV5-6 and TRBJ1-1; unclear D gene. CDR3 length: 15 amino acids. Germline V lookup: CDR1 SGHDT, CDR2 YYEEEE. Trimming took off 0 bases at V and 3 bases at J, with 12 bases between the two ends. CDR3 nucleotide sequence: TGTGCCAGCAGCTTGGAATGGGAAGCGTACACTGAAGCTTTCTTT. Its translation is CASSLEWEAYTEAFF.

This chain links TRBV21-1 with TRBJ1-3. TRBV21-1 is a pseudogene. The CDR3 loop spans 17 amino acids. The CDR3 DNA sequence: TGTGCCAGCAGTGCATATTTGCTACAACACGCACGAAACACCATATATTTT. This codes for CASSAYLLQHARNTIYF.

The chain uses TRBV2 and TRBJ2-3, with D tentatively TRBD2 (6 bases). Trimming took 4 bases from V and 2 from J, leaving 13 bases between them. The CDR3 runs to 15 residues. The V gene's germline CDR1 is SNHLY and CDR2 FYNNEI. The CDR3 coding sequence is TGTGCCAGCAGTGTCTGGGCGGGACCCACAGATACGCAGTATTTT. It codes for CASSVWAGPTDTQYF.

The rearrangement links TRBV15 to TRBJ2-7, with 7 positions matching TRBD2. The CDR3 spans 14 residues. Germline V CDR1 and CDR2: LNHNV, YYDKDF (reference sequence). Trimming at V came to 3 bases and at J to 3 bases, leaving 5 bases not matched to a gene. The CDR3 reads CATSSESGVYEQYF. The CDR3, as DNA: TGTGCCACCAGCAGTGAAAGCGGGGTCTACGAGCAGTACTTC.

The CDR3 reads CATSRDRGSEAFF. Here the CDR3 DNA reads TGTGCCACCAGCAGAGATCGCGGGAGTGAAGCTTTCTTT. The chain carries TRBV15 and TRBJ1-1; D gene unclear. Deletions cut 0 bases from V and 7 bases from J, with 9 bases between. There are 13 residues in the CDR3. Germline CDR1 is LNHNV and CDR2 is YYDKDF (reference sequence). The whole variable domain, remainder taken from reference TRBV15 and TRBJ1-1, is DAMVIQNPRYQVTQFGKPVTLSCSQTLNHNVMYWYQQKSSQAPKLLFHYYDKDFNNEADTPDNFQSRRPNTSFCFLDIRSPGLGDTAMYLCATSRDRGSEAFFGQGTRLTVV.

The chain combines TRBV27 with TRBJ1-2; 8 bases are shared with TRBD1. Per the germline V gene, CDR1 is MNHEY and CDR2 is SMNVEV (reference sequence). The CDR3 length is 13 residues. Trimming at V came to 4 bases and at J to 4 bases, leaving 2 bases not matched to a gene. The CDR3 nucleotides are TGTGCCAGCAGTTATGGACAGGGCTATGGCTACACCTTC. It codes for CASSYGQGYGYTF.

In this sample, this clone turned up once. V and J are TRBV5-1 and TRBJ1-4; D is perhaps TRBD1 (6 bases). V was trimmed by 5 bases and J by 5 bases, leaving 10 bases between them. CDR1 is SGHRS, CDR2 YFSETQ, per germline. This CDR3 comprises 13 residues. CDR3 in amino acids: CASRPDRNEKLFF. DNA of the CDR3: TGCGCCAGCAGACCCGACAGGAATGAAAAACTGTTTTTT.

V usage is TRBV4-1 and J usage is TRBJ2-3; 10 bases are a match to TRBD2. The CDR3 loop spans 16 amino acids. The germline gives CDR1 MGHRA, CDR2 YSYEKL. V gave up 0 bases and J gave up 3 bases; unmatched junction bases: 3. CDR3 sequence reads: CASSQDLAGATDTQYF. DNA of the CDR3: TGCGCCAGCAGCCAAGATCTAGCGGGAGCGACAGATACGCAGTATTTT.

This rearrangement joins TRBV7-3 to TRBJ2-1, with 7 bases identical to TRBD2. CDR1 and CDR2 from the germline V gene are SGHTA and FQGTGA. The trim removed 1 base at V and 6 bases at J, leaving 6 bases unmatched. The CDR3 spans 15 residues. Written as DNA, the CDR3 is TGTGCCAGCAGCTTAATAGGCAGGGAGGGCAATGAGCAGTTCTTC. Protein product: CASSLIGREGNEQFF.

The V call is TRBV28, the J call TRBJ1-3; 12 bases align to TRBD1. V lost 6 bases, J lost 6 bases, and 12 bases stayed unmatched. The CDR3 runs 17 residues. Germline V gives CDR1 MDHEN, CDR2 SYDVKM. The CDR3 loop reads CASSPGQGATGANTIYF. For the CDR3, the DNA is TGTGCCAGCAGCCCGGGACAGGGGGCGACAGGGGCAAACACCATATATTTT.

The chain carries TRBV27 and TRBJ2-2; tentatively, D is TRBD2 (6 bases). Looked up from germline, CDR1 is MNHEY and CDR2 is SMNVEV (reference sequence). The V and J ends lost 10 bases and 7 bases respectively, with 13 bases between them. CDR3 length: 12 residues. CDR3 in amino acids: CATCVGGGELFF. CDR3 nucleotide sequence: TGTGCCACCTGTGTGGGAGGCGGGGAGCTGTTTTTT.

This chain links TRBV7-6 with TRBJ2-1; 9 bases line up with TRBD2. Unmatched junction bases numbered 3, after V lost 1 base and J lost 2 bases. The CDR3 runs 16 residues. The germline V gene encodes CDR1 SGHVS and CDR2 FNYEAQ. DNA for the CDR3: TGTGCCAGCAGCTTAGGACTAGCGGAACCCTACAATGAGCAGTTCTTC. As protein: CASSLGLAEPYNEQFF.

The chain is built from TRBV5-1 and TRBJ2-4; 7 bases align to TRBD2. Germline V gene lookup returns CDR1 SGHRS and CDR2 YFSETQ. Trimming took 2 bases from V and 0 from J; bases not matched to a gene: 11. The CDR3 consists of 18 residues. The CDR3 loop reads CASSFSGGWCLAKNIQYF. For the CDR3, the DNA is TGCGCCAGCAGCTTTTCCGGGGGGTGGTGCCTAGCCAAAAACATTCAGTACTTC.

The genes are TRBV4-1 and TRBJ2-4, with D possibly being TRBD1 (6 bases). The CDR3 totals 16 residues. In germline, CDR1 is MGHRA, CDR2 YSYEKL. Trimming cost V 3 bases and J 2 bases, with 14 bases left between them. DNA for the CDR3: TGCGCCAGCAGCCAGGGACCAGGGGTAACCAAAAACATTCAGTACTTC. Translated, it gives CASSQGPGVTKNIQYF.

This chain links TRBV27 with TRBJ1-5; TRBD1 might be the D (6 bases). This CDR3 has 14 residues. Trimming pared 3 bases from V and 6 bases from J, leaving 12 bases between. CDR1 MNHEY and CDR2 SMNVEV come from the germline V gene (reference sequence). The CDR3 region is CASSLRAGAQPQHF. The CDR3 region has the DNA TGTGCCAGCAGTTTGCGAGCAGGGGCTCAGCCCCAGCATTTT.

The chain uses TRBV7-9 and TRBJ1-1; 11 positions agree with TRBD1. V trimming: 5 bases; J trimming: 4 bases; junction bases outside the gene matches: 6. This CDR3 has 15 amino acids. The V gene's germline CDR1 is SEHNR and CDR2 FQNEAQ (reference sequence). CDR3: CASSARTGGGTEAFF. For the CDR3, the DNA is TGTGCCAGCAGCGCCCGGACAGGGGGCGGCACTGAAGCTTTCTTT.